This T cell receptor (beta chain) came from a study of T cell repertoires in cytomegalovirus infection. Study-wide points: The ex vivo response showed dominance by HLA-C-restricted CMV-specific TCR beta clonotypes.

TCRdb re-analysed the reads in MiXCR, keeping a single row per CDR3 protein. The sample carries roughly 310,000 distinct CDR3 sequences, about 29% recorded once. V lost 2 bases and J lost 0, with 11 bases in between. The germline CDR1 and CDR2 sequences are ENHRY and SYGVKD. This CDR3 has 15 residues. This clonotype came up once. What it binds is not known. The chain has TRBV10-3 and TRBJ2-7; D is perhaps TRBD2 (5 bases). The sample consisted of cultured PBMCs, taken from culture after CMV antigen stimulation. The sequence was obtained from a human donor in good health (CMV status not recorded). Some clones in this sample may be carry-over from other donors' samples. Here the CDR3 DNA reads TGTGCCATCAGTGAGAAAAGCGGTCACTCCTACGAGCAGTACTTC. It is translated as CAISEKSGHSYEQYF.